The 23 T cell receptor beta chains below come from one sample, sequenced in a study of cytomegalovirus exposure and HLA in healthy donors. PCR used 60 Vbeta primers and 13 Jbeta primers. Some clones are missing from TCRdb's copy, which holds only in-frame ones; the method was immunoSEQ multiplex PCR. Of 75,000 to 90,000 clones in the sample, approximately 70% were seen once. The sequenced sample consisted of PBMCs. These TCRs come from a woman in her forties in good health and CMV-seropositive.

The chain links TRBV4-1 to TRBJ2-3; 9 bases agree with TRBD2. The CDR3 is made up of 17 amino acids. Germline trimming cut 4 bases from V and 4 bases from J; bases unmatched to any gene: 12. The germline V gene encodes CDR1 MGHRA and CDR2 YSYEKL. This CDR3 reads CASSRNSGSYGADTQYF. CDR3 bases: TGCGCCAGCAGCCGGAATAGCGGGAGTTATGGCGCAGATACGCAGTATTTT.

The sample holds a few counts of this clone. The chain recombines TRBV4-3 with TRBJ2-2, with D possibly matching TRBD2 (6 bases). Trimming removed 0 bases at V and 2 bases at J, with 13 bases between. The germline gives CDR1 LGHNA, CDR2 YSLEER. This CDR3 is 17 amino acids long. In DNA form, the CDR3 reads TGCGCCAGCAGCCAAGATGTCCGGACTACAAACACCGGGGAGCTGTTTTTT. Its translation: CASSQDVRTTNTGELFF.

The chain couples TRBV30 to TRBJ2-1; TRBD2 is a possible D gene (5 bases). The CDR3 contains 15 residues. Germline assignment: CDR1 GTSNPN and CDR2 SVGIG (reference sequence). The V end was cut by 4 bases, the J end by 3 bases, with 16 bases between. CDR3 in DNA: TGTGCCTGGAACTCAGCGGAGCCCTTCTACAATGAGCAGTTCTTC. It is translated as CAWNSAEPFYNEQFF.

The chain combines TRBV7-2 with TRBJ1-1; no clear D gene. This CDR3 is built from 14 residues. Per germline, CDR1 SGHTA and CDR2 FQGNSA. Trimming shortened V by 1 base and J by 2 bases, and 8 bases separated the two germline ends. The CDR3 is CASSLVGSNTEAFF. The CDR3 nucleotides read TGTGCCAGCAGCTTAGTTGGGAGTAACACTGAAGCTTTCTTT.

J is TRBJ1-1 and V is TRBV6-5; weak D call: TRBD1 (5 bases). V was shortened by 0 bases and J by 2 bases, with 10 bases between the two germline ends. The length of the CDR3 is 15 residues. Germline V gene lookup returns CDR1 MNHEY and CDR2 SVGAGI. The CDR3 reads CASSYSPGFNTEAFF. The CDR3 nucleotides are TGTGCCAGCAGTTACTCACCAGGGTTCAACACTGAAGCTTTCTTT.

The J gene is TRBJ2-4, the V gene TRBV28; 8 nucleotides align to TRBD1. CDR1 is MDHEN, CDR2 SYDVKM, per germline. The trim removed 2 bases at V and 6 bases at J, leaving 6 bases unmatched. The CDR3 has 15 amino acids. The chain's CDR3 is CASSLAGTGPNIQYF. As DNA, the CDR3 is TGTGCCAGCAGTTTAGCCGGGACAGGCCCAAACATTCAGTACTTC. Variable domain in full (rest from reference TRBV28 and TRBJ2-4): DVKVTQSSRYLVKRTGEKVFLECVQDMDHENMFWYRQDPGLGLRLIYFSYDVKMKEKGDIPEGYSVSREKKERFSLILESASTNQTSMYLCASSLAGTGPNIQYFGAGTRLSVL.

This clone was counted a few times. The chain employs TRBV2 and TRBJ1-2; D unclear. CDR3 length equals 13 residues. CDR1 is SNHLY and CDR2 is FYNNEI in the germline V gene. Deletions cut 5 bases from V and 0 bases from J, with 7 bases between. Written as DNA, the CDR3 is TGTGCCAGCAGTTTGCTAGCTAACTATGGCTACACCTTC. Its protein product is CASSLLANYGYTF.

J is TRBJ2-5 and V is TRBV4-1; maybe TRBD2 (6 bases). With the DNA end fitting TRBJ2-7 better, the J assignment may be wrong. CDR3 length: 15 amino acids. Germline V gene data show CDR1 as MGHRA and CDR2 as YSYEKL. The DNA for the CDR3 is TGCGCCAGCAGCCAAGCACCGGGACTCCCCTACGAGCAGTACTTC. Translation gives CASSQAPGLPYEQYF.

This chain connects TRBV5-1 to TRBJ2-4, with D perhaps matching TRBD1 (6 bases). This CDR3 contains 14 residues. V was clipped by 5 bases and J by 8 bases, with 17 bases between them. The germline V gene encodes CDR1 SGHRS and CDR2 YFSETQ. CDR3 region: CASSPTPGAHIQYF. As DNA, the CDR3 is TGCGCCAGCAGTCCTACACCAGGGGCGCACATTCAGTACTTC. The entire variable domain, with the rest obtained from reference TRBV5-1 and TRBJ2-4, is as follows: KAGVTQTPRYLIKTRGQQVTLSCSPISGHRSVSWYQQTPGQGLQFLFEYFSETQRNKGNFPGRFSGRQFSNSRSEMNVSTLELGDSALYLCASSPTPGAHIQYFGAGTRLSVL.

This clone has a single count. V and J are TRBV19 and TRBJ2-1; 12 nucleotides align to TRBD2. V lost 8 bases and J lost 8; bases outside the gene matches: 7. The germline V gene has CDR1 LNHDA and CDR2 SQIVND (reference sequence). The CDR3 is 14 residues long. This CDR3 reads CASSLAGGPYEQFF. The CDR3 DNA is TGTGCCAGTTCTCTAGCGGGAGGGCCTTATGAGCAGTTCTTC.

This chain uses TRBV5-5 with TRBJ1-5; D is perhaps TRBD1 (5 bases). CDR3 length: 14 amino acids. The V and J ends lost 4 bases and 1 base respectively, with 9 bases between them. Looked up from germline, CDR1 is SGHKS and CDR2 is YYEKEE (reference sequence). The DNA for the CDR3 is TGTGCCAGCAGCCAGGGCCCCAGCAATCAGCCCCAGCATTTT. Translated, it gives CASSQGPSNQPQHF. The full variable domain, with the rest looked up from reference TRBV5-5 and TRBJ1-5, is DAGVTQSPTHLIKTRGQQVTLRCSPISGHKSVSWYQQVLGQGPQFIFQYYEKEERGRGNFPDRFSARQFPNYSSELNVNALLLGDSALYLCASSQGPSNQPQHFGDGTRLSIL.

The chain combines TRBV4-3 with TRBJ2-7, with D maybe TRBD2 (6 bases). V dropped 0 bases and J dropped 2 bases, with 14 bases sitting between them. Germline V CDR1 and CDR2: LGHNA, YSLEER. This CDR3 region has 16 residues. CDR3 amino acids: CASSQDSGGAPYEQYF. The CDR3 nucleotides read TGCGCCAGCAGCCAAGACTCCGGCGGGGCCCCCTACGAGCAGTACTTC.

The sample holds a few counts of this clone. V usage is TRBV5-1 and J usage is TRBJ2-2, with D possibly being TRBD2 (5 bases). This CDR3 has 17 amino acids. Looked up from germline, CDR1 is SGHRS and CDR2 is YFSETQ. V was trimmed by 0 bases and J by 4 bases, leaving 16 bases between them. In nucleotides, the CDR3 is TGCGCCAGCAGCTTGGGATCTGGAAACCGGGGCACCGGGGAGCTGTTTTTT. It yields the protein CASSLGSGNRGTGELFF.

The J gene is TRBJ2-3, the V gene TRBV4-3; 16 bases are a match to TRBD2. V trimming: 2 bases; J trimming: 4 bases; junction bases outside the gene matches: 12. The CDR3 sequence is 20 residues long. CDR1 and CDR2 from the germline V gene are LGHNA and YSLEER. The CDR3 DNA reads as TGCGCCAGCAGCCAACGACCCGGGACTAGCGGGGGGGTGATCTCAGATACGCAGTATTTT. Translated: CASSQRPGTSGGVISDTQYF.

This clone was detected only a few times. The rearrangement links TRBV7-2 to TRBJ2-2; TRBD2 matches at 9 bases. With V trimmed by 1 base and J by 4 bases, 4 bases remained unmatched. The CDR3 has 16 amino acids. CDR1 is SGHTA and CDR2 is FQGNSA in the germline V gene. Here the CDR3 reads CASSLEWRGGTGELFF. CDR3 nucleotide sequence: TGTGCCAGCAGCTTAGAATGGCGGGGGGGCACCGGGGAGCTGTTTTTT.

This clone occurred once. The CDR3 here is CASSLDRYYGYTF. The CDR3 bases are TGCGCCAGCAGCTTGGATCGTTACTATGGCTACACCTTC. The V call is TRBV5-1, the J call TRBJ1-2; D is ambiguous. The CDR3 runs to 13 residues. Germline loops: CDR1 SGHRS, CDR2 YFSETQ. V was cut by 0 bases and J by 3 bases, with 6 bases left in between.

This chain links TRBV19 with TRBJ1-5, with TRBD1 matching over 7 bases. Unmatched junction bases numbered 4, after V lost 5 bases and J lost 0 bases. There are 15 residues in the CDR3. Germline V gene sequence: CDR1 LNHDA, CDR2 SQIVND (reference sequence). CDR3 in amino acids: CASSPTGNSNQPQHF. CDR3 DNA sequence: TGTGCCAGTAGTCCGACAGGGAATAGCAATCAGCCCCAGCATTTT.

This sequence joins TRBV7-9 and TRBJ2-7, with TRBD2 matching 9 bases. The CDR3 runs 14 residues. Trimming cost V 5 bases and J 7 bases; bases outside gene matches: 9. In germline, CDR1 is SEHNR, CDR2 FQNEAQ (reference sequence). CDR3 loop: CASSGAGGPEEQYF. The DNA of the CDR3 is TGTGCCAGCAGCGGGGCGGGAGGGCCTGAAGAGCAGTACTTC.

CDR3 bases: TGTGCCAGCAGCACGACTAGCGGGGTAAACACCGGGGAGCTGTTTTTT. Encoded protein: CASSTTSGVNTGELFF. The chain has TRBV13 and TRBJ2-2, with 11 bases aligning to TRBD2. The CDR3 runs 16 residues. The V and J ends lost 5 bases and 2 bases, in that order; junction bases with no gene match: 4. Per the germline V gene, CDR1 is PRHDT and CDR2 is FYEKMQ (reference sequence).

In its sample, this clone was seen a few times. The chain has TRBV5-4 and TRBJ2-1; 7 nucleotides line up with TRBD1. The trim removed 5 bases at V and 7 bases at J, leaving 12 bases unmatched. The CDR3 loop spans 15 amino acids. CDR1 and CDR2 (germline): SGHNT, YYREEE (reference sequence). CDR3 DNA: TGTGCCAGCAGTTTAGGGGGACAGCTCGGTAATGAGCAGTTCTTC. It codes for CASSLGGQLGNEQFF. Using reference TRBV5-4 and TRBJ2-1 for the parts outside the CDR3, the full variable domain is ETGVTQSPTHLIKTRGQQVTLRCSSQSGHNTVSWYQQALGQGPQFIFQYYREEENGRGNFPPRFSGLQFPNYSSELNVNALELDDSALYLCASSLGGQLGNEQFFGPGTRLTVL.

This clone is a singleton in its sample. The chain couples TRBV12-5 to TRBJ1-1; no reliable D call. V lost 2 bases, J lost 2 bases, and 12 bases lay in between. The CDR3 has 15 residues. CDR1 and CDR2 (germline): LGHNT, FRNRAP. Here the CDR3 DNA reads TGTGCTAGTGGTTTGTCGTCCGGAGGTAACACTGAAGCTTTCTTT. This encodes CASGLSSGGNTEAFF.

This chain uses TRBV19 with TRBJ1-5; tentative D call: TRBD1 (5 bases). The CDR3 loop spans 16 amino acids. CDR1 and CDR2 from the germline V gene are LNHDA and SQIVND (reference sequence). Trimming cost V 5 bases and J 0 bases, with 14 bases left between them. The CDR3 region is CASSPHGRDSNQPQHF. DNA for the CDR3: TGTGCCAGTAGTCCTCACGGCAGGGATAGCAATCAGCCCCAGCATTTT.

The CDR3 region is CASSSTRASSLLYEQYF. Here the CDR3 DNA reads TGCGCCAGCAGCTCCACCAGGGCCTCGAGTCTTCTTTACGAGCAGTACTTC. The J gene is TRBJ2-7, the V gene TRBV5-1, with a weak D call TRBD1 (5 bases). CDR1 SGHRS and CDR2 YFSETQ come from the germline V gene. V gave up 3 bases and J gave up 4 bases, with 23 bases separating them. The CDR3 is 17 residues long.